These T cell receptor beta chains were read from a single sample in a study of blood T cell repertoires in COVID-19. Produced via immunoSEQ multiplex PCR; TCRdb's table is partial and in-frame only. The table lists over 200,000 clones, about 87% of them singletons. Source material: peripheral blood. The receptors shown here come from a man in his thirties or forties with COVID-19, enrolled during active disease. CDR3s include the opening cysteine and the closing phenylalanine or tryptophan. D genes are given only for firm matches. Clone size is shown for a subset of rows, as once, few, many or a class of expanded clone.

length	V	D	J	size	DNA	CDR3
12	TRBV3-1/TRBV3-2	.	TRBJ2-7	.	TGTGCCAGCAGCCCCAAGCCCTACGAGCAGTACTTC	CASSPKPYEQYF
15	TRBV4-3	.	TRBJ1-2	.	TGCGCCAGCAGCCAAGAAGGCAGGGCTTACTATGGCTACACCTTC	CASSQEGRAYYGYTF
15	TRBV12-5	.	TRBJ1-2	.	TGTGCTAGTGGTTTGGTAGCGGGGTATCACTATGGCTACACCTTC	CASGLVAGYHYGYTF
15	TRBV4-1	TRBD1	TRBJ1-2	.	TGCGCCAGCAGCTTCCTGACAGGGGACTTTTATGGCTACACCTTC	CASSFLTGDFYGYTF
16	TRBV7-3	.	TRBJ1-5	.	TGTGCCAGCAGCTCTAGGGCGCAGGGGATTTGTCAGCCCCAGCATTTT	CASSSRAQGICQPQHF
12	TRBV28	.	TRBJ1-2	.	TGTGCCAGCAGTGTCCGACAGAATGGCTACACCTTC	CASSVRQNGYTF
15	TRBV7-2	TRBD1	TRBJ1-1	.	TGTGCCAGCAGCTTAGCGACAGGGGGGGGCCCTGAAGCTTTCTTT	CASSLATGGGPEAFF
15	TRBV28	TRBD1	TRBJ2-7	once	TGTGCCAGCACCCCGGGACAGGCGACGACCTACGAGCAGTACTTC	CASTPGQATTYEQYF
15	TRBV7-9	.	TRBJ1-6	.	TGTGCCAGCACCCCCGGGGGGAGTCCCAATTCACCCCTCCACTTT	CASTPGGSPNSPLHF
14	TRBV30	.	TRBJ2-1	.	TGTGCCGGAGCTAATGGGGAGGTGATCAATGAGCAGTTCTTC	CAGANGEVINEQFF
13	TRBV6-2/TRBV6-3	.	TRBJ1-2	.	TGTGCCAGCAGCCATGACTTGGGCTATGGCTACACCTTC	CASSHDLGYGYTF
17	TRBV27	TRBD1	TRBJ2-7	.	TGTGCCAGCAGTTCTATAGGACAGGACCGTGGGCCATACGAGCAGTACTTC	CASSSIGQDRGPYEQYF
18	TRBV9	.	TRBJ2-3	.	TGTGCCAGCAGCGTAGAGGCAGTCGAGAGCGGGAGCACAGATACGCAGTATTTT	CASSVEAVESGSTDTQYF
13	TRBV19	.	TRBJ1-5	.	TGTGCCAGTAGTAAGGCGTGGAGGCAGCCCCAGCATTTT	CASSKAWRQPQHF
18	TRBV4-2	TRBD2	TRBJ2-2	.	TGTGCCAGCAGCCAAAGGGTATGGCTAGCGGGAGTCACCGGGGAGCTGTTTTTT	CASSQRVWLAGVTGELFF
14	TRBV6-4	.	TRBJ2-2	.	TGTGCCAGCAGTGACTACGGGGGAACCGGGGAGCTGTTTTTT	CASSDYGGTGELFF
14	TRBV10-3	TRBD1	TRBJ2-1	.	TGTGCCATCAGTGGGTCGGACAGGGGTAGAGAGCAGTTCTTC	CAISGSDRGREQFF
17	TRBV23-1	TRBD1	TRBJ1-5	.	TGCGCCAGCAAGTATCCGGGACAGGACGATAGCAATCAGCCCCAGCATTTT	CASKYPGQDDSNQPQHF
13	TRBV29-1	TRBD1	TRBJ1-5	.	TGCAGCGTTGAGGCAGGGGGAGGTCAGCCCCAGCATTTT	CSVEAGGGQPQHF
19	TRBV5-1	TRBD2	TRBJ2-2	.	TGCGCCAGCAGCTTGCGTCCCGGGACTAGCGGGAGTAACACCGGGGAGCTGTTTTTT	CASSLRPGTSGSNTGELFF
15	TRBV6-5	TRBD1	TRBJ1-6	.	TGTGCCAGCAGTTACTCTGGGACAGCGAATTCACCCCTCCACTTT	CASSYSGTANSPLHF
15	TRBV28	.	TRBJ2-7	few	TGTGCCAGCAGTTTCGCGGGGATCAGCTCCTACGAGCAGTACTTC	CASSFAGISSYEQYF
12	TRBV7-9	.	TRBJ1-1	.	TGTGCCAGCAGCAACAGGGTAACTGAAGCTTTCTTT	CASSNRVTEAFF
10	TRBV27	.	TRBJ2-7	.	TGTGCCAGCCTACCCTACGAGCAGTACTTC	CASLPYEQYF
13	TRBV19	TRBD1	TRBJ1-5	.	TGTGCCAGTAGAGGGACAGGGCGCCAGCCCCAGCATTTT	CASRGTGRQPQHF
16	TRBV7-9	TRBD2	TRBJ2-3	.	TGTGCCAGCAGCCCGTCAGCGGGGGGCCGCCCAGATACGCAGTATTTT	CASSPSAGGRPDTQYF
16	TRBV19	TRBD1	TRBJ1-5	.	TGTGCCAGTAACGTAGTAGGGGGCTGGAGCAATCAGCCCCAGCATTTT	CASNVVGGWSNQPQHF
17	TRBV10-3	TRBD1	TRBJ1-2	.	TGTGCCATCAGTGAGTCGGGTGGTGGGACAGGGAACTATGGCTACACCTTC	CAISESGGGTGNYGYTF
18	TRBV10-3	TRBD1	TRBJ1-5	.	TGTGCCATCAGTGAGTCGGGGACAGGCCTTAGGGGCAATCAGCCCCAGCATTTT	CAISESGTGLRGNQPQHF
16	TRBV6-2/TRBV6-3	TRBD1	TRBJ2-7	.	TGTGCCAGCAGTTACTCGAGTAGGGGGCTAGCCTTCGAGCAGTACTTC	CASSYSSRGLAFEQYF
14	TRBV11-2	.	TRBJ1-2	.	TGTGCCAGCAGCTTAGGGTTCGGTTCGTATGGCTACACCTTC	CASSLGFGSYGYTF
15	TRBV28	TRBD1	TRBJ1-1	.	TGTGCCAGCAGTTTATCGGGCAGGGGGCTCACTGAAGCTTTCTTT	CASSLSGRGLTEAFF
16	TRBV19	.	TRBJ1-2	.	TGTGCCAGTAGTATTTCGTACAGGGAGGGATACTATGGCTACACCTTC	CASSISYREGYYGYTF
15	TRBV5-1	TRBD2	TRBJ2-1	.	TGCGCCAGCAGCTTGGAAAAGACTAGCGGATTAGGGTCGTTCTTC	CASSLEKTSGLGSFF
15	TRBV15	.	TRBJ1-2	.	TGTGCCACCAGCAACTACAGGCCCTCAAACTATGGCTACACCTTC	CATSNYRPSNYGYTF
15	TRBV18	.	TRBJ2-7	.	TGTGCCAGCTCACCGTACTGGGACAACTCCTACGAGCAGTACTTC	CASSPYWDNSYEQYF
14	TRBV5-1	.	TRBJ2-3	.	TGCGCCAGCAGCTTGAAGACAGACACAGATACGCAGTATTTT	CASSLKTDTDTQYF
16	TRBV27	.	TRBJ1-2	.	TGTGCCAGCAGTTTATCGGTCCGGACAGATGAACATGGCTACACCTTC	CASSLSVRTDEHGYTF
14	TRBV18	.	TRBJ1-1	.	TGTGCCAGCTCACTACAGGGAGGGGGAACTGAAGCTTTCTTT	CASSLQGGGTEAFF
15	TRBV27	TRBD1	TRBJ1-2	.	TGTGCCAGCAGTTTATCGGCAGGGGGCCTAAGGGGCTACACCTTC	CASSLSAGGLRGYTF
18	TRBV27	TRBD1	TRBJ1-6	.	TGTGCCAGCAGTTTAAAAAGGACAGGGGGCGGGAATAATTCACCCCTCCACTTT	CASSLKRTGGGNNSPLHF
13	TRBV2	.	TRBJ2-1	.	TGTGCCAGCAGTGTGGTTAGAATCAATGAGCAGTTCTTC	CASSVVRINEQFF
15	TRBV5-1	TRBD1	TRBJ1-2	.	TGCGCCAGCAGCGGGGGGACAGGGCAGTACTATGGCTACACCTTC	CASSGGTGQYYGYTF
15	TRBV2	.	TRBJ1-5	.	TGTGCCAGCGCGCTGACGGGAGTAGGCAATCAGCCCCAGCATTTT	CASALTGVGNQPQHF
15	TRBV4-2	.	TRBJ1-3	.	TGTGCCAGCAGCCAAGATCGAGGAGCTGGAAACACCATATATTTT	CASSQDRGAGNTIYF
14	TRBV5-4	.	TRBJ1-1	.	TGTGCCAGCAGCTTCAGGACAATGGGCACTGAAGCTTTCTTT	CASSFRTMGTEAFF
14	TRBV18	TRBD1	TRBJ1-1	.	TGTGCCAGCTCTCCAATCGACAGGGGCACTGAAGCTTTCTTT	CASSPIDRGTEAFF
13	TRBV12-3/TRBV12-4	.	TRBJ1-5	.	TGTGCCAGCAGTTCGGAGAGAAATCAGCCCCAGCATTTT	CASSSERNQPQHF
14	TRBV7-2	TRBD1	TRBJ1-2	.	TGTGCCAGCAGCTCCTACAGGGGAGTTTATGGCTACACCTTC	CASSSYRGVYGYTF
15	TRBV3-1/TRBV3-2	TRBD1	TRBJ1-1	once	TGTGCCAGCAGCTTCCCCGGGACAGGGGGCGGAGGGGCTTTCTTT	CASSFPGTGGGGAFF
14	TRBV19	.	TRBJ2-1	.	TGTGCCAGTAGTATAACAGGCGGTGGGGATGAGCAGTTCTTC	CASSITGGGDEQFF